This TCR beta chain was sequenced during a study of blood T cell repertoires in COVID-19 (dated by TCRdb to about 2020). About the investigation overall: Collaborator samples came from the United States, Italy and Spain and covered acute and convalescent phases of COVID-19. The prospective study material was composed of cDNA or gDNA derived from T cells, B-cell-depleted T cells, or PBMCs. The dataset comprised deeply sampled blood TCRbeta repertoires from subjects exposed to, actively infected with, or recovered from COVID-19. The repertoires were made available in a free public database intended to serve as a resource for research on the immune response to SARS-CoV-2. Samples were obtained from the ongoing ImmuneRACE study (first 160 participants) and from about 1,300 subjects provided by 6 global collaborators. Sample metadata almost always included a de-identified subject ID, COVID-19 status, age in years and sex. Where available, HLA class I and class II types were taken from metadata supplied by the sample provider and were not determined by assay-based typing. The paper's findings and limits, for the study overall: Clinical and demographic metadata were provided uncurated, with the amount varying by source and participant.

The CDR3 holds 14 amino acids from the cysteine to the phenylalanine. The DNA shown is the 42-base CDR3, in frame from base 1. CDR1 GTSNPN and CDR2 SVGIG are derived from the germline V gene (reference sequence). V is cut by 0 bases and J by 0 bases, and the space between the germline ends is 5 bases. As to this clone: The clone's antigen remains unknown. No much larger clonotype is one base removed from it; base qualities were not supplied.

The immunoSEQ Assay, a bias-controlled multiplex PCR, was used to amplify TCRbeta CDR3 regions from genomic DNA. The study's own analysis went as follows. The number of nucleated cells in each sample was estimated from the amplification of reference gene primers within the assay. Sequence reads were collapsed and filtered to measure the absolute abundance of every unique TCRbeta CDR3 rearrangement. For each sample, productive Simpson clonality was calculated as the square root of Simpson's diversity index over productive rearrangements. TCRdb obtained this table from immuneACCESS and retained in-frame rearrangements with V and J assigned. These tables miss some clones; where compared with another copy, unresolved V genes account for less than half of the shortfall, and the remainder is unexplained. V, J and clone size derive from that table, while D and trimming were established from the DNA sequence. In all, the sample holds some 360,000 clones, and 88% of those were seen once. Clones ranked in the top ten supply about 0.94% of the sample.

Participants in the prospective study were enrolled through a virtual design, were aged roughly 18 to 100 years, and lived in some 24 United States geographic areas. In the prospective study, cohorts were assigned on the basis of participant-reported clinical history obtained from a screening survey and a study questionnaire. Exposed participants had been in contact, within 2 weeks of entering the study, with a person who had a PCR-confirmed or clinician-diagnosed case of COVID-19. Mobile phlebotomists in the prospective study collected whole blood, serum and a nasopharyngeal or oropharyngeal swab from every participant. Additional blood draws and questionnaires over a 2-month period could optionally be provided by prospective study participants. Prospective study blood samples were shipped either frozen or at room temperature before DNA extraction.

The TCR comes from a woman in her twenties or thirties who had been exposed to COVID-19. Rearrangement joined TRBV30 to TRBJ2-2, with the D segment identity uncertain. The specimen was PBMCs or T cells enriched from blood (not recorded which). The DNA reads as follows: TGTGCCTGGAGTGTACTTGCGAACACCGGGGAGCTGTTTTTT. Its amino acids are CAWSVLANTGELFF.